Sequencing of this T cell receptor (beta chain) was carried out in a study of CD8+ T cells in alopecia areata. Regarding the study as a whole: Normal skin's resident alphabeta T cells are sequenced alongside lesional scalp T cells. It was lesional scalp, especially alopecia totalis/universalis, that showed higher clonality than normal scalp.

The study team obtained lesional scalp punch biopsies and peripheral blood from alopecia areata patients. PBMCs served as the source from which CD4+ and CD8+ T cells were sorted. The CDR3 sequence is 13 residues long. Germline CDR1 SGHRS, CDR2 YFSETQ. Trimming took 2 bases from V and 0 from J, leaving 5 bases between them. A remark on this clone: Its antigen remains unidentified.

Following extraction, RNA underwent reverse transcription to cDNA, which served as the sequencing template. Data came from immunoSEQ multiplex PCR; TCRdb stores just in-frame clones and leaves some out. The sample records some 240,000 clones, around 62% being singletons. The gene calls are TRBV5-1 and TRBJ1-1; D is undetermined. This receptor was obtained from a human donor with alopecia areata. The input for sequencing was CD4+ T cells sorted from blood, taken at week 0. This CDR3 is CASSFTVNTEAFF. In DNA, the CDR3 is TGCGCCAGCAGCTTCACAGTGAACACTGAAGCTTTCTTT.